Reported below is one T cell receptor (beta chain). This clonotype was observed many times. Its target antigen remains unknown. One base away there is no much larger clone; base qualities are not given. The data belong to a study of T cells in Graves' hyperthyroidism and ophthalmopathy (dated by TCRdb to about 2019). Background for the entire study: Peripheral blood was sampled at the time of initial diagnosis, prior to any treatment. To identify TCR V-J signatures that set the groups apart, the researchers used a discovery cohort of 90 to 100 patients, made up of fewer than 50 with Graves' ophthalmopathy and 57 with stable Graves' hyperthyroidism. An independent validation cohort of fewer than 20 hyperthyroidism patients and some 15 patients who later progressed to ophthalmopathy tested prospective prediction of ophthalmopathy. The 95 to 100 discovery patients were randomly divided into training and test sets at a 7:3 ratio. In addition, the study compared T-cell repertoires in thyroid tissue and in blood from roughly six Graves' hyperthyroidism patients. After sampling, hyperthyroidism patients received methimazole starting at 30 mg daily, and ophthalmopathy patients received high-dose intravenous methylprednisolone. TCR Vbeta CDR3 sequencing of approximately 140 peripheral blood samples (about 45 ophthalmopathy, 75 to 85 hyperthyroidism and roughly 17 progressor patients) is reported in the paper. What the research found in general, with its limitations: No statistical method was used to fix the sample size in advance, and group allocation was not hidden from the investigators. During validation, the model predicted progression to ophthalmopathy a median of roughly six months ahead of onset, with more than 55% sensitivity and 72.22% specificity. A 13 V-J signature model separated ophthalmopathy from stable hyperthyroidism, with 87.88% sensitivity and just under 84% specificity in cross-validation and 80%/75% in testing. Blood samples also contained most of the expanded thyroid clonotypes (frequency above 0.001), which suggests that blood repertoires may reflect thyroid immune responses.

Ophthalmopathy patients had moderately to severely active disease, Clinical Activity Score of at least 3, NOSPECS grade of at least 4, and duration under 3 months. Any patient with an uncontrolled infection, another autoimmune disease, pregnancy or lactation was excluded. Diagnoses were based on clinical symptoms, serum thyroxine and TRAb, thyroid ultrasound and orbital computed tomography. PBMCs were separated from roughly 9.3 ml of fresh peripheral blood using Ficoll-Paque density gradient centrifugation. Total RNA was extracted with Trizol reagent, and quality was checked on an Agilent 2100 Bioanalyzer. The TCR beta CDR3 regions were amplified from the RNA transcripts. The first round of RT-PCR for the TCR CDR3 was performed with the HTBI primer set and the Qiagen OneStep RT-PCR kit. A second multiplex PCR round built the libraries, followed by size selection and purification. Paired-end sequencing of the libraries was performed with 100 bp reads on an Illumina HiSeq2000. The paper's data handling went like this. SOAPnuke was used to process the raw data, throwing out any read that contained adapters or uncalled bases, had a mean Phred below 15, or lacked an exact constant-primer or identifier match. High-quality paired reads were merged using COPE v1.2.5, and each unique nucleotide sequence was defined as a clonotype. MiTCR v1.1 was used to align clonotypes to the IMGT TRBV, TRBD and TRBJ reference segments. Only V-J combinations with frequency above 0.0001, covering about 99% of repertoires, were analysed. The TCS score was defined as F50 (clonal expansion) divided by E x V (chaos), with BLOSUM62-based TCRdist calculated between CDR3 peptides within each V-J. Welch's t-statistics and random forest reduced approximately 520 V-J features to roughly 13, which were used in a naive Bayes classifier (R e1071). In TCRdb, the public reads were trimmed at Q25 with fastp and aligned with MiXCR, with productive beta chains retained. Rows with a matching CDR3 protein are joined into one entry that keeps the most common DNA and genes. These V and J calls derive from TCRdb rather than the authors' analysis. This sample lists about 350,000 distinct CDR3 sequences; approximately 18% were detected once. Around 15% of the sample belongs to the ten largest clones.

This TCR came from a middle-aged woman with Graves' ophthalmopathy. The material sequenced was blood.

The nucleotide sequence is given as TGTGCCAGCAGTTTAGCGCACCCCACAGATACGCAGTATTTT. This encodes CASSLAHPTDTQYF. The rearrangement combines TRBV12-3 or TRBV12-4 with TRBJ2-3; the D gene is not confidently resolved. Deletion took 0 bases off V and 2 bases off J, with a span of 6 bases between the germline ends. From the cysteine through the phenylalanine, the CDR3 covers 14 amino acids. Only the CDR3 region is kept as DNA, spanning 42 bases read in frame from base 1.